This T cell receptor (beta chain) was identified in a study of shared clonotypes between healthy human individuals. General study points: Clonotype sharing among donors was expected to depend on sequencing depth.

A remark on this clone: Its antigen is unidentified.

Germline CDR1 is SGDLS and CDR2 is YYNGEE. Trimming stripped 6 bases from V and 6 bases from J, with 21 bases between. The CDR3 is made up of 16 amino acids. It was at deep level that the assay was run. DNA at approximately 200 ng, roughly 30,000 T cell genomes, went into sorted-subset replicate PCRs. The protocol was immunoSEQ multiplex PCR, while the TCRdb copy is restricted to in-frame clones and leaves out a portion. The sample lists a few million clones, about 92% seen once, with 0.3% to 0.4% in the top ten. This TCR was sampled from a man aged 18 to 29 in good health. Some clones in this sample may be carry-over from other donors' samples. V and J are TRBV9 and TRBJ2-2; D possibly corresponds to TRBD2 (7 bases). Sample: naive CD4+ T cells from PBMCs. The subset here: CD45RA+ positively selected. This CDR3 is CASNPGAGAKSGELFF. CDR3 nucleotides: TGTGCCAGCAACCCCGGGGCGGGGGCAAAGTCCGGGGAGCTGTTTTTT.